There are many counts of the clone carrying this T cell receptor beta chain. Its antigen remains unidentified. TCRdb reanalysed the RT-PCR reads using MiXCR and keeps one entry per CDR3 protein. The sample records 250,000 to 350,000 distinct CDR3 sequences, around 22% being singletons. These data come from a study of response to subunit inactivated influenza vaccine. The CDR3 has 14 amino acids. Trimming removed 0 bases at V and 1 base at J, with 6 bases between. In germline, CDR1 is LGHNA, CDR2 YNFKEQ. Findings of the study overall: There was a suggestion from the authors that each seasonal influenza vaccination recruits few new T cells.

Sample: PBMCs from blood, taken about 19 months after vaccination. The rearrangement uses TRBV4-2 and TRBJ1-2; no clear D gene. This TCR was sampled from a man between 45 and 75 years old who received an inactivated influenza vaccine. In DNA form, the CDR3 reads TGTGCCAGCAGCCAAGACCAGATTAACTATGGCTACACCTTC. Its translation: CASSQDQINYGYTF.